The 23 T cell receptor beta chains reported below all come from one sample, sequenced in a study of T cell responses to AZD1222 COVID-19 vaccine. Libraries were prepared by immunoSEQ multiplex PCR; TCRdb keeps only in-frame clonotypes and omits some of them. The table records 150,000 to 200,000 clones, about 91% of them present only once. Specimen: peripheral blood, collected 28 days after the second AZD1222 dose. These TCRs come from an adult who received the AZD1222 COVID-19 vaccine.

This rearrangement joins TRBV5-1 to TRBJ1-1; possible D gene TRBD1, 5 bases. The CDR3 length is 14 residues. V lost 3 bases and J lost 4, with 13 bases in between. Germline CDR1 SGHRS, CDR2 YFSETQ. CDR3 in DNA: TGCGCCAGCAGCTCCTTGGGGGGTCGCACTGAAGCTTTCTTT. This gives the protein CASSSLGGRTEAFF.

This chain uses TRBV6-1 with TRBJ1-1; D call uncertain. This CDR3 is built from 13 residues. V was cut by 1 base and J by 5 bases, with 8 bases left in between. The V gene's germline CDR1 is MNHNS and CDR2 SASEGT. The CDR3 reads CASSEEEGTEAFF. CDR3 DNA: TGTGCCAGCAGTGAAGAAGAGGGAACTGAAGCTTTCTTT.

The chain employs TRBV10-2 and TRBJ1-4, with D possibly being TRBD1 (6 bases). Trimming removed 2 bases from V and 6 bases from J, with 16 bases in between. The germline CDR1 and CDR2 sequences are WSHSY and SAAADI. The CDR3 contains 16 residues. CDR3 residues: CASSEMTGAEDEKLFF. The CDR3 DNA is TGCGCCAGCAGTGAGATGACGGGGGCGGAAGATGAAAAACTGTTTTTT.

The V call is TRBV6-5, the J call TRBJ1-2; TRBD1 matches 7 bases. V trimming: 2 bases; J trimming: 0 bases; junction bases outside the gene matches: 3. Germline loops: CDR1 MNHEY, CDR2 SVGAGI. This CDR3 is built from 15 residues. DNA of the CDR3: TGTGCCAGCAGTTACGCACAGGGGACTAACTATGGCTACACCTTC. Amino acid sequence: CASSYAQGTNYGYTF.

The genes are TRBV7-8 and TRBJ1-1; D uncertain. Germline values: CDR1 SGHVS, CDR2 FQNEAQ. The ends were cut back, 0 bases at V and 11 bases at J, with 4 bases in the middle. The CDR3 covers 10 residues. This CDR3 reads CASSLARAFF. Here the CDR3 DNA reads TGTGCCAGCAGCTTAGCGCGGGCTTTCTTT.

The chain combines TRBV29-1 with TRBJ1-4; D gene uncertain. Germline assignment: CDR1 SQVTM and CDR2 ANQGSEA. The CDR3 runs to 12 residues. The V gene lost 6 bases and the J gene lost 5 bases, with 10 bases spanning the gap. CDR3 loop: CSVVGLNEKLFF. The CDR3 nucleotides are TGCAGCGTCGTCGGTTTAAATGAAAAACTGTTTTTT.

CDR3 bases: TGCGCCAGCTTGAGAGGGGCCCTCACCGGGGAGCTGTTTTTT. This translates into CASLRGALTGELFF. V usage is TRBV10-2 and J usage is TRBJ2-2, with D perhaps TRBD1 or TRBD2 (5 bases each). The V end was cut by 8 bases, the J end by 4 bases, with 14 bases between. The CDR3 length is 14 residues. Germline-derived CDR1 and CDR2 are WSHSY and SAAADI.

The chain employs TRBV6-1 and TRBJ1-1; D is uncertain. The CDR3 spans 13 residues. The V end lost 5 bases, the J end lost 7 bases, and 14 bases lay between the germline ends. Germline values: CDR1 MNHNS, CDR2 SASEGT. CDR3 in DNA: TGTGCCAGCAGTTCTCGTGGAGGGAGTGAAGCTTTCTTT. Translation: CASSSRGGSEAFF.

The chain couples TRBV6-5 to TRBJ1-6; no clear D gene. V lost 10 bases and J 0 bases, leaving 13 bases between the germline ends. Germline loops: CDR1 MNHEY, CDR2 SVGAGI. The CDR3 has 15 residues. The CDR3, as DNA: TGTGCCACCCTAGAACATAGCTCCTATAATTCACCCCTCCACTTT. It is translated as CATLEHSSYNSPLHF.

V usage is TRBV2 and J usage is TRBJ2-2, with a tentative D call TRBD1 (6 bases). The CDR3 runs 15 residues. V lost 6 bases, J lost 2 bases, and 13 bases lay in between. The germline V gene has CDR1 SNHLY and CDR2 FYNNEI. DNA for the CDR3: TGTGCCAGCAGCGACAGGATACTAAACACCGGGGAGCTGTTTTTT. Translating it yields CASSDRILNTGELFF.

V gene TRBV7-2 combines with J gene TRBJ1-4, with 10 positions matching TRBD1. Germline trimming cut 4 bases from V and 6 bases from J; bases unmatched to any gene: 2. This CDR3 spans 14 amino acids. Germline V gene lookup returns CDR1 SGHTA and CDR2 FQGNSA. CDR3 residues: CASSSDRGHEKLFF. The CDR3 DNA reads as TGTGCCAGCAGCTCTGACAGGGGGCATGAAAAACTGTTTTTT.

The chain carries TRBV6-2 or TRBV6-3 and TRBJ2-7; a possible D gene is TRBD2 (7 bases). Germline V CDR1 and CDR2: MNHEY, SVGEGT. This CDR3 is 15 amino acids long. V lost 5 bases to trimming and J lost 5 bases, with 19 bases between them. The CDR3 DNA reads as TGTGCCAGCAGTCGGGGAGGGGGGGCGAAAAACGAGCAGTACTTC. Its translation is CASSRGGGAKNEQYF.

This rearrangement joins TRBV6-5 to TRBJ2-7; D gene ambiguous. Germline loops: CDR1 MNHEY, CDR2 SVGAGI. V shed 6 bases and J shed 3 bases, with 12 bases lying between them. The CDR3 covers 13 residues. The CDR3 nucleotides are TGTGCCAGCAGCTCCTCGGACGGCTACGAGCAGTACTTC. Residues: CASSSSDGYEQYF.

The chain uses TRBV7-6 and TRBJ2-3, with TRBD2 matching over 15 bases. The trim removed 4 bases at V and 0 bases at J, leaving 2 bases unmatched. This CDR3 region has 17 residues. The germline V gene has CDR1 SGHVS and CDR2 FNYEAQ. CDR3 sequence (DNA): TGTGCCAGCAGCTCTGGGACTAGCGGGGGGAGCACAGATACGCAGTATTTT. This encodes CASSSGTSGGSTDTQYF.

The chain recombines TRBV12-5 with TRBJ1-3; D is undetermined. The germline gives CDR1 LGHNT, CDR2 FRNRAP. The CDR3 extends over 14 amino acids. Deletions cut 4 bases from V and 4 bases from J, with 11 bases between. In DNA, the CDR3 is TGTGCTAGTGGTTCTGAATCCCGCGGAAACACCATATATTTT. Translated: CASGSESRGNTIYF.

The rearrangement uses TRBV5-5 and TRBJ1-6, with unresolved D. V was clipped by 2 bases and J by 4 bases, with 13 bases between them. The germline V gene has CDR1 SGHKS and CDR2 YYEKEE (reference sequence). The CDR3 contains 16 residues. The CDR3 here is CASSLKVPHYNSPLHF. As DNA, the CDR3 is TGTGCCAGCAGCTTAAAGGTCCCCCATTATAATTCACCCCTCCACTTT.

The chain combines TRBV5-1 with TRBJ1-3; D unclear. The ends were cut back, 4 bases at V and 2 bases at J, with 4 bases in the middle. Germline lookup yields CDR1 SGHRS and CDR2 YFSETQ. CDR3 length: 12 residues. The CDR3 protein is CASSGTGNTIYF. The CDR3 nucleotides are TGCGCCAGCAGCGGAACTGGAAACACCATATATTTT.

CDR3 in DNA: TGTGCCAGCAGCTTTGACAGGAGATTTTATGGCTACACCTTC. Residues: CASSFDRRFYGYTF. This chain uses TRBV5-6 with TRBJ1-2, with D possibly matching TRBD1 (6 bases). The V end lost 2 bases, the J end lost 5 bases, and 13 bases lay between the germline ends. CDR1 is SGHDT, CDR2 YYEEEE, per germline. This CDR3 spans 14 amino acids. Full variable domain (rest looked up from reference TRBV5-6 and TRBJ1-2): DAGVTQSPTHLIKTRGQQVTLRCSPKSGHDTVSWYQQALGQGPQFIFQYYEEEERQRGNFPDRFSGHQFPNYSSELNVNALLLGDSALYLCASSFDRRFYGYTFGSGTRLTVV.

The chain employs TRBV7-8 and TRBJ2-7, with a tentative D call TRBD1 (5 bases). This CDR3 spans 14 amino acids. V lost 8 bases and J 2 bases, leaving 16 bases between the germline ends. CDR1 SGHVS and CDR2 FQNEAQ come from the germline V gene. In DNA form, the CDR3 reads TGTGCCAGCTCAGGTGACAGAATTCCCTACGAGCAGTACTTC. As protein: CASSGDRIPYEQYF.

With regard to this clone: Other DNA sequences within the sample encode an identical CDR3. This chain connects TRBV6-5 to TRBJ1-5; 7 nucleotides line up with TRBD1. The CDR3 runs to 14 residues. V shed 6 bases and J 2 bases; nucleotides not matched to a gene: 4. From germline, CDR1 is MNHEY and CDR2 SVGAGI. The CDR3 sequence is CASRRGTGNQPQHF. The CDR3 nucleotides read TGTGCCAGCAGACGGGGGACAGGCAATCAGCCCCAGCATTTT.

The chain combines TRBV2 with TRBJ2-7; D is ambiguous. This CDR3 spans 11 amino acids. The V end lost 1 base, the J end lost 7 bases, and 5 bases lay between the germline ends. CDR1 and CDR2 from the germline V gene are SNHLY and FYNNEI. CDR3 protein: CASSEEREQYF. The CDR3 bases are TGTGCCAGCAGTGAAGAGAGGGAGCAGTACTTC.

The chain links TRBV4-2 to TRBJ2-5; 10 bases are shared with TRBD2. The germline V gene encodes CDR1 LGHNA and CDR2 YNFKEQ. V lost 0 bases, J lost 5 bases, and 9 bases stayed unmatched. CDR3 length: 17 amino acids. The CDR3 region has the DNA TGTGCCAGCAGCCAAGATGGACCTAGCGGGGGTGGCGAGACCCAGTACTTC. Its protein product is CASSQDGPSGGGETQYF.

CDR3 protein: CASSQVRTGAFF. The CDR3 DNA is TGTGCCAGCAGCCAAGTACGAACGGGAGCTTTCTTT. V is TRBV3-1 (or the pseudogene TRBV3-2) and J is TRBJ1-1; D is ambiguous. Germline CDR1 LGHDT, CDR2 YNNKEL (reference sequence). The CDR3 loop spans 12 amino acids. Trimming cost V 1 base and J 10 bases, with 10 bases left between them.